The T cell receptor beta chain under discussion was sequenced for a study of OX40 agonist ivuxolimab in advanced cancers. Background on the study: Averaging 60 years in age, with a range of about 23 to 79, the cohort was about 86% male. Whole-study findings and limits: Some nonresponders additionally presented with little normalized T-cell clonal expansion.

Method: immunoSEQ multiplex PCR; TCRdb's copy keeps in-frame clones and lacks some. The repertoire holds approximately 89,000 clones, with 80% to 90% as singletons. V was cut by 3 bases and J by 8 bases, with 8 bases left in between. The CDR3 totals 11 residues. Germline lookup yields CDR1 DFQATT and CDR2 SNEGSKA (reference sequence). Note on this clone: Its antigen is undetermined.

The sample here was CD4+ or CD8+ T cells sorted from blood, taken in a trial of the OX40 agonist ivuxolimab. The genes are TRBV20-1 and TRBJ2-4, with unresolved D. The TCR was taken from an adult with an advanced solid tumor such as melanoma, head and neck, liver or kidney cancer. The CDR3 nucleotides read TGCAGTGCTAGCAACGACCACATTCAGTACTTC. The encoded protein is CSASNDHIQYF.